The sequence of this TCR beta chain was determined in a study of blood T cells in healthy people across ages. General study results and limits: Per million T cells, TCR beta diversity dropped about linearly as age rose. Estimated diversity that came from one million T cells was considered an underestimate. Strong correlation was found linking TCR beta diversity to naive T cell percentage. CMV status of donors was not determined, possibly confounding expanded clonotype changes.

For the second PCR, which ran for roughly 6 to 12 cycles, a sample-barcoded 5' primer and a J-beta primer mix were used. TCRdb independently ran MiXCR on the 5' RACE reads; one entry per CDR3 protein. The table shows about 1 million distinct CDR3 sequences, with 35% to 55% occurring only once. Deletions cut 7 bases from V and 8 bases from J, with 12 bases between. CDR3 length equals 12 residues. In germline, CDR1 is MDHEN, CDR2 SYDVKM. A remark on this clonotype: Its antigen is unknown.

The gene calls are TRBV28 and TRBJ2-1, with unresolved D. This clonotype was obtained from a woman in her sixties or seventies in good health. The sample was blood. The CDR3 nucleotides read TGTGCCAGCACTGGTGAGGCCGATGAGCAGTTCTTC. It specifies CASTGEADEQFF.